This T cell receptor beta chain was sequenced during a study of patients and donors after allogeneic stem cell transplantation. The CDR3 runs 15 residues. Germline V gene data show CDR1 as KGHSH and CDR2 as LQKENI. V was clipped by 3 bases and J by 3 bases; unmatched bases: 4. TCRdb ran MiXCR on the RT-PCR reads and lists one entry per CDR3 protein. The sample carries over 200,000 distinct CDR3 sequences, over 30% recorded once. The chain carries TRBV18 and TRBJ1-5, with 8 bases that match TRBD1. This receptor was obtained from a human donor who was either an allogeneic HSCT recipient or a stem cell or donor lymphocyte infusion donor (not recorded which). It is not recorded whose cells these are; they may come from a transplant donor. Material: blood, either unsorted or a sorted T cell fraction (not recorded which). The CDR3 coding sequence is TGTGCCAGCTCACCTGGGACAGGTATCAATCAGCCCCAGCATTTT. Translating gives CASSPGTGINQPQHF.